In this sample, the clone carrying this TCR beta chain turned up many times. The data stem from a study of T cells in Graves' hyperthyroidism and ophthalmopathy. This CDR3 spans 16 amino acids. V was trimmed by 5 bases and J by 2 bases, leaving 18 bases between them. Recently diagnosed hyperthyroidism of less than 2 months' duration affected patients aged 18 to 65. The TCR beta CDR3 regions underwent amplification using RNA transcripts as the source. HTBI primers were used for first-round RT-PCR of the TCR CDR3. Each CDR3 protein is one row after TCRdb ran MiXCR on the multiplex PCR reads. Among approximately 380,000 distinct CDR3 sequences, about 19% were seen once, and the ten largest hold 3% to 4.5%.

The chain is built from TRBV12-3 or TRBV12-4 and TRBJ2-5, with a weak D call TRBD2 (6 bases). The specimen sequenced was blood. The sequence derives from a young woman with Graves' hyperthyroidism. CDR3 in DNA: TGTGCCAGCAGTGGGGGAGGATGGCAGTTACAAGAGACCCAGTACTTC. This sequence encodes CASSGGGWQLQETQYF.